The clone carrying this T cell receptor (beta chain) turned up a few times. As yet, its antigen is unknown. This sample was included in a study of beta chain features in type 1 diabetes. Study-wide context: Sorted cells, 107,917,701 in number, were examined across all samples. Study results and caveats: Sampled from patients, naive, central memory and Treg TCRB repertoires appeared more similar than those sampled from healthy donors.

This CDR3 is 14 amino acids long. The germline CDR1 and CDR2 sequences are GTSNPN and SVGIG (reference sequence). Trimming at V came to 4 bases and at J to 4 bases, leaving 8 bases not matched to a gene. Sorting of CD4+ naive, central memory, regulatory and stem cell-like memory cells was performed via CD45RO/CCR7/CD25/CD127/CD95/CD27. Isolated RNA was reverse transcribed in full, so expressed TCRB transcripts were sequenced. Generated by immunoSEQ multiplex PCR, the TCRdb table keeps only in-frame clones and is missing some. The sample has about 240,000 clones; 27% are singletons. The J gene is TRBJ2-3, the V gene TRBV30, with 7 bases identical to TRBD2. Input material: central memory CD4+ T cells from blood. The sequence came from a man aged 30-40 years in good health. The CDR3 region has the DNA TGTGCCTGGATACGTGGCGGGAGTGCAGATACGCAGTATTTT. Translated, it gives CAWIRGGSADTQYF.